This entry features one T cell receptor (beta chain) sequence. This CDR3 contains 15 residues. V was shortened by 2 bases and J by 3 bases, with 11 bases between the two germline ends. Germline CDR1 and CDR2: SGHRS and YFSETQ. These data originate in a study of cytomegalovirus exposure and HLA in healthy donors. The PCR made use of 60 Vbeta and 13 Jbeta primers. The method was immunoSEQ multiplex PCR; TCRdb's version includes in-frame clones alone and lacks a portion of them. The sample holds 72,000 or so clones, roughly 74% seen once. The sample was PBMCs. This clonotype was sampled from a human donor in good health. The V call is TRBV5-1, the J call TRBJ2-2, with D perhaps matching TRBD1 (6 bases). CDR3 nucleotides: TGCGCCAGCAGCTTCGGAAACAGGGACACCGGGGAGCTGTTTTTT. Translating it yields CASSFGNRDTGELFF.